Following are 26 T cell receptor beta chains from one sample sequenced in a study of blood T cells in healthy people across ages. The authors ran a second PCR of 7 to 11 cycles using a sample-barcoded 5' primer and a J-beta primer mix. Via MiXCR, TCRdb re-called the 5' RACE reads, giving one row per CDR3 protein. This sample has more than 800,000 distinct CDR3 sequences, with around 30% found just once. Input material: blood. The receptor set was obtained from a woman of 80 years or more in good health.

Only a few counts were recorded for this clonotype. This sequence joins TRBV7-8 and TRBJ1-4; 8 bases map to TRBD1. With 5 bases clipped from V and 5 bases from J, the junction kept 4 bases outside the gene matches. The CDR3 contains 14 residues. Germline CDR1 and CDR2: SGHVS and FQNEAQ. The CDR3 reads CASSPRTGNEKLFF. In DNA form, the CDR3 reads TGTGCCAGCAGCCCTAGGACAGGGAATGAAAAACTGTTTTTT.

This clonotype appeared many times. The CDR3 DNA reads TGTGCCAGCAGCAATGACAGGGACAGAGAGACCCAGTACTTC. Residues: CASSNDRDRETQYF. The rearrangement joins TRBV27 to TRBJ2-5; the match to TRBD1 covers 7 bases. Germline V lookup: CDR1 MNHEY, CDR2 SMNVEV (reference sequence). The CDR3 spans 14 residues. With V trimmed by 6 bases and J by 4 bases, 8 bases remained unmatched.

This clonotype was picked up many times. The genes are TRBV11-2 and TRBJ2-1; D is ambiguous. The CDR3 runs 12 residues. V was clipped by 4 bases and J by 12 bases, with 13 bases between them. The germline V gene has CDR1 SGHAT and CDR2 FQNNGV. The DNA of the CDR3 is TGTGCCAGCAGCTCCCGAGTAGGGTGGCAGTTCTTC. This codes for CASSSRVGWQFF. The complete variable domain, with remaining parts taken from reference TRBV11-2 and TRBJ2-1, reads EAGVAQSPRYKIIEKRQSVAFWCNPISGHATLYWYQQILGQGPKLLIQFQNNGVVDDSQLPKDRFSAERLKGVDSTLKIQPAKLEDSAVYLCASSSRVGWQFFGPGTRLTVL.

This clonotype showed up many times. DNA for the CDR3: TGTGCCAGCAGTTTGGGGCCGCTGATTAGCACAGATACGCAGTATTTT. Encoded protein: CASSLGPLISTDTQYF. The genes are TRBV12-3 or TRBV12-4 and TRBJ2-3; D possibly corresponds to TRBD1 (5 bases). This CDR3 has 16 residues. With 3 bases removed from V and 0 bases from J, the gap between germline ends came to 13 bases.

This clonotype was counted many times. J is TRBJ2-1 and V is TRBV11-2, with D perhaps matching TRBD1 (5 bases). Germline assignment: CDR1 SGHAT and CDR2 FQNNGV. The CDR3 contains 15 residues. V was pared by 4 bases and J by 7 bases, with 17 bases between. The CDR3 DNA sequence: TGTGCCAGCAGCTCCACTCTAGGGGCCGGGAATGAGCAGTTCTTC. This sequence encodes CASSSTLGAGNEQFF.

This clonotype has just a few counts. A much larger clone differs by one base, so this may be a read error. The chain couples TRBV12-3 or TRBV12-4 to TRBJ2-5; possible D gene TRBD2, 6 bases. Trimming stripped 4 bases from V and 5 bases from J, with 14 bases between. The CDR3 spans 14 residues. CDR3 sequence reads: CASSSRGSCETQYF. The CDR3 nucleotides are TGTGCCAGCAGTTCCCGGGGGAGTTGCGAGACCCAGTACTTC.

The chain recombines TRBV10-3 with TRBJ2-2; D gene uncertain. V gave up 2 bases and J gave up 8 bases, with 21 bases separating them. This CDR3 region has 17 residues. Germline CDR1 reads ENHRY; CDR2 reads SYGVKD. CDR3 amino acids: CAISERPSGHVGGELFF. The CDR3 DNA reads as TGTGCCATCAGTGAGCGTCCTTCCGGGCACGTGGGAGGGGAGCTGTTTTTT.

Details on this clonotype: At one end, the junction sequence differs from germline, possibly due to a read error. The chain combines TRBV29-1 with TRBJ2-7, with a weak D call TRBD2 (6 bases). This CDR3 contains 13 residues. Per the germline V gene, CDR1 is SQVTM and CDR2 is ANQGSEA. CDR3 loop: CSACRDSPRTQYF. The CDR3 DNA sequence: TGCAGCGCTTGCCGGGACTCCCCAAGGACCCAGTACTTT.

For this clonotype: A much larger clone differs from this one at a single base, so this may be a read error. The chain uses TRBV5-1 and TRBJ2-7, with unresolved D. The J call is uncertain, as TRBJ2-5 better fits the DNA end. This CDR3 is 15 amino acids long. Germline-derived CDR1 and CDR2 are SGHRS and YFSETQ. CDR3 DNA sequence: TGCGCCAGCAGCTTTGAGAGAAGGATGGGAAAGACCCAGTACTTC. It specifies CASSFERRMGKTQYF.

Ten or more counts support this clonotype. The V call is TRBV9, the J call TRBJ1-2; D unresolved. Trimming removed 0 bases at V and 6 bases at J, with 15 bases between. The germline gives CDR1 SGDLS, CDR2 YYNGEE. The CDR3 loop spans 15 amino acids. CDR3 in amino acids: CASSVASTVADGYTF. CDR3 DNA sequence: TGTGCCAGCAGCGTAGCTTCCACTGTGGCGGATGGCTACACCTTC. Based on the CDR3 plus reference TRBV9 and TRBJ1-2, the full variable domain is DSGVTQTPKHLITATGQRVTLRCSPRSGDLSVYWYQQSLDQGLQFLIQYYNGEERAKGNILERFSAQQFPDLHSELNLSSLELGDSALYFCASSVASTVADGYTFGSGTRLTVV.

This clonotype was seen repeatedly, ten times or more. This sequence joins TRBV3-1 and TRBJ1-3, with unresolved D. The CDR3 runs to 15 residues. The V and J ends lost 4 bases and 4 bases respectively, with 14 bases between them. Germline assignment: CDR1 LGHDT and CDR2 YNNKEL (reference sequence). This chain's CDR3 is CASSRSGSSGNTIYF. CDR3 sequence (DNA): TGTGCCAGCAGCCGGTCAGGATCTTCCGGAAACACCATATATTTT.

This clonotype was detected ten times or more. The CDR3 DNA follows: TGTGCCAGCAGCCACCGCCGTGAGACCCAGTACTTC. Translation: CASSHRRETQYF. This chain joins TRBV12-3 or TRBV12-4 and TRBJ2-5; D is uncertain. The CDR3 runs to 12 residues. Trimming took 6 bases from V and 5 from J, leaving 10 bases between them.

This clonotype was observed many times. The CDR3 DNA reads as TGCAGTGCTTCGGAGAACTATGGCTACACCTTC. Protein: CSASENYGYTF. J is TRBJ1-2 and V is TRBV20-1; no clear D. V was clipped by 5 bases and J by 2 bases, with 6 bases between them. This CDR3 spans 11 amino acids. Germline assignment: CDR1 DFQATT and CDR2 SNEGSKA (reference sequence).

This clonotype was seen more than once but under ten times. A much larger clone lies a single base off, so this may be a read error. This chain uses TRBV6-5 with TRBJ2-3; TRBD2 agrees at 8 bases. The germline gives CDR1 MNHEY, CDR2 SVGAGI. CDR3 length equals 14 residues. This chain's CDR3 is CASSTGGFTDTRYF. In DNA, the CDR3 is TGTGCCAGCAGTACGGGGGGGTTCACAGATACGCGGTATTTT.

This chain uses TRBV2 with TRBJ1-1, with 7 positions matching TRBD1. The CDR3 sequence is 15 residues long. V was clipped by 5 bases and J by 1 base; unmatched bases: 7. The V gene's germline CDR1 is SNHLY and CDR2 FYNNEI. In nucleotides, the CDR3 is TGTGCCAGCAGTCAAAAGGGGGCCGGGAACACTGAAGCTTTCTTT. This encodes CASSQKGAGNTEAFF.

This clonotype was picked up many times. In DNA form, the CDR3 reads TGTGCCAGCAGCCCCGGGACAGGCCCTTATTCACCCCTCCACTTT. This codes for CASSPGTGPYSPLHF. This chain uses TRBV7-9 with TRBJ1-6; TRBD1 matches at 8 bases. This CDR3 is built from 15 residues. J gave up 8 bases and V 5 bases, and 8 bases lay outside the gene matches. Looked up from germline, CDR1 is SEHNR and CDR2 is FQNEAQ (reference sequence). Full variable domain (missing parts from reference TRBV7-9 and TRBJ1-6): DTGVSQNPRHKITKRGQNVTFRCDPISEHNRLYWYRQTLGQGPEFLTYFQNEAQLEKSRLLSDRFSAERPKGSFSTLEIQRTEQGDSAMYLCASSPGTGPYSPLHFGNGTRLTVT.

With regard to this clonotype: This may stem from a read error, because a much larger clone lies one nucleotide away. This rearrangement joins TRBV10-1 to TRBJ2-3; D perhaps matches TRBD1 (6 bases). Germline V CDR1 and CDR2: WNHNN, SYGVQD (reference sequence). This CDR3 region has 13 residues. In nucleotides, the CDR3 is TGCGCCAGCAGAGGACAGAACACAGATACGCGGTATTTT. Translation: CASRGQNTDTRYF.

V is TRBV12-3 or TRBV12-4 and J is TRBJ1-1; the D gene is possibly TRBD1 (6 bases). V was clipped by 0 bases and J by 11 bases, with 16 bases between them. This CDR3 is 14 amino acids long. The CDR3 loop reads CASSLAGGGPKAFF. The CDR3 DNA follows: TGTGCCAGCAGTTTAGCGGGAGGGGGGCCGAAGGCTTTCTTT.

The table lists this clonotype with many counts. This chain links TRBV7-2 with TRBJ2-3, with D possibly called TRBD1 or TRBD2 (5 bases each). This CDR3 region has 17 residues. Trimming took off 1 base at V and 9 bases at J, with 23 bases between the two ends. Looked up from germline, CDR1 is SGHTA and CDR2 is FQGNSA. CDR3 loop: CASSLDFGAPVRATQYF. The CDR3 region has the DNA TGTGCCAGCAGCTTAGATTTCGGGGCGCCCGTACGAGCCACGCAGTATTTT.

This clonotype was recorded many times. The chain combines TRBV7-2 with TRBJ1-6; tentatively, D is TRBD1 (5 bases). The V and J ends lost 3 bases and 7 bases respectively, with 19 bases between them. The CDR3 is 17 amino acids. Per germline, CDR1 SGHTA and CDR2 FQGNSA. CDR3: CASSFLQAPSWNSPLHF. For the CDR3, the DNA is TGTGCCAGCAGCTTCCTACAGGCCCCGAGCTGGAATTCACCCCTCCACTTT.

With regard to this clonotype: The junction departs from germline at one end; a sequencing error may be responsible. This chain connects TRBV11-3 to TRBJ1-1; no reliable D call. The CDR3 totals 13 residues. Germline V CDR1 and CDR2: SGHNT, YENEEA. Written as DNA, the CDR3 is TGTGCCAGCAATTCAGAGATGAACACTGGAGCTTTCTTT. Amino acids: CASNSEMNTGAFF.

Worth noting for this clonotype: A much larger clonotype is one base distant, so this may be a read error. This chain's CDR3 is CASSLECAEQFF. CDR3 bases: TGCGCCAGCAGCTTGGAATGCGCTGAGCAGTTCTTC. The chain uses TRBV5-1 and TRBJ2-1; no firm D call. V was clipped by 0 bases and J by 9 bases, with 7 bases between them. The CDR3 is made up of 12 amino acids. Per germline, CDR1 SGHRS and CDR2 YFSETQ.

The chain carries TRBV28 and TRBJ2-6, with 12 bases aligning to TRBD1. Trimming removed 4 bases from V and 3 bases from J; junction bases left unmatched: 7. Germline-derived CDR1 and CDR2 are MDHEN and SYDVKM. CDR3 size: 18 residues. This chain's CDR3 is CASSSPGQGAGGANVLTF. DNA for the CDR3: TGTGCCAGCAGTTCACCGGGACAGGGGGCAGGTGGGGCCAACGTCCTGACTTTC. Drawing the rest from reference TRBV28 and TRBJ2-6, the complete variable domain is DVKVTQSSRYLVKRTGEKVFLECVQDMDHENMFWYRQDPGLGLRLIYFSYDVKMKEKGDIPEGYSVSREKKERFSLILESASTNQTSMYLCASSSPGQGAGGANVLTFGAGSRLTVL.

The chain joins TRBV5-1 to TRBJ2-2; possible D gene TRBD2, 5 bases. This CDR3 is built from 15 residues. Germline V lookup: CDR1 SGHRS, CDR2 YFSETQ. Trimming removed 0 bases from V and 2 bases from J, with 8 bases in between. The CDR3 DNA reads as TGCGCCAGCAGCTTGGACGGGATTAACACCGGGGAGCTGTTTTTT. Its protein product is CASSLDGINTGELFF.

This clonotype was detected many times. V and J are TRBV4-3 and TRBJ2-5; D gene uncertain. CDR1 is LGHNA and CDR2 is YSLEER in the germline V gene. This CDR3 has 13 amino acids. Trimming removed 1 base at V and 3 bases at J, with 6 bases between. The CDR3 DNA reads as TGCGCCAGCAGCCAAGGCTATGAAGAGACCCAGTACTTC. This gives the protein CASSQGYEETQYF.

This clonotype was observed at least ten times. The CDR3 bases are TGTGCCAGCAGGAAAGACAGGGGTTCCTACAATGAGCAGTTCTTC. This gives the protein CASRKDRGSYNEQFF. The chain links TRBV6-5 to TRBJ2-1; 8 bases align to TRBD1. The germline V gene encodes CDR1 MNHEY and CDR2 SVGAGI. Losses at the gene ends were 6 bases for V and 1 base for J; bases not matched to a gene: 5. This CDR3 has 15 amino acids.